These T cell receptor beta chains were read from a single sample in a study of blood T cell repertoires in COVID-19. The assay was immunoSEQ multiplex PCR, and TCRdb's table has in-frame clones only and misses some. The sample includes approximately 340,000 clones, just over 90% of them seen just once. Sequencing used PBMCs or T cells enriched from blood (not recorded which). The receptors shown here come from a woman between 35 and 50 years old who had been exposed to COVID-19. The conserved cysteine and the conserved F or W are not part of the CDR3 here. Clone size is given for some rows only: seen once, a few or many times, or a class if the clone is expanded.

clone_size j_call v_call cdr3_aa
NA TRBJ1-5 TRBV6-1 ASSEAGQRINQPQH
NA TRBJ1-2 TRBV29-1 SVTVSRGPELYGYT
few TRBJ2-7 TRBV6-5 ASCAGQGKYEQY
once TRBJ1-2 TRBV19 ASSIALGRRNYGYT
NA TRBJ2-5 TRBV5-1 ASSLRTDQETQY
NA TRBJ1-1 TRBV18 ASSPRTGAGTEAF
NA TRBJ2-7 TRBV2 ASSGGLAGTTGQY
NA TRBJ1-5 TRBV7-2 ASSLQGDQPQH
NA TRBJ2-1 TRBV9 ASSMERYNEQF
once TRBJ2-3 TRBV7-3 ASSLFRQDTQY
NA TRBJ2-7 TRBV3-1/TRBV3-2 ASSQELQGYEQY
NA TRBJ2-6 TRBV14 ASSQVSGANVLT
NA TRBJ2-7 TRBV30 SWGVAYEQY
once TRBJ2-3 TRBV18 ASSPGTGDTDTQY
NA TRBJ1-4 TRBV5-5 ASSPHGVKEKLF
NA TRBJ2-7 TRBV5-1 ASSLLASYEQY
NA TRBJ1-1 TRBV10-2 ASSRTGSNTEAF
NA TRBJ1-5 TRBV19 ASSIPSGWGDSNQPQH
NA TRBJ2-2 TRBV30 ACQGFANTGELF
NA TRBJ1-4 TRBV15 ATRREGGWDEKLF
once TRBJ2-3 TRBV5-1 ASSSGQGIGDTQY
NA TRBJ1-4 TRBV7-9 ASSFGQGDEKLF
NA TRBJ1-2 TRBV7-2 ASIDRGELISYGYT
once TRBJ2-1 TRBV2 ASSLTSDEQF
NA TRBJ1-2 TRBV5-4 ASVYQGNYGYT
few TRBJ2-7 TRBV5-1 ASSLNTGSNHEQY
NA TRBJ2-7 TRBV5-4 ASSFAGGYEQY
NA TRBJ1-3 TRBV10-3 AISESLAVVSGNTIY
NA TRBJ1-5 TRBV7-9 ASSLWTGGGYSNQPQH
NA TRBJ2-7 TRBV5-1 ASSFITGENEQY
NA TRBJ2-7 TRBV7-9 ASSLNRDRGYEQY